This T cell receptor (beta chain) is drawn from a study of cytomegalovirus exposure and HLA in healthy donors. Whole-study context: A previous analysis identified about 110 million unique TCR beta sequences derived from about 180 million T cells. Findings and limits, study-wide: Earlier analysis yielded a pattern in which most TCR beta V segments were productive about 87% or about 30% of the time. Looking again later, the authors saw that most CMV-associated TCR beta chains seemed HLA-restricted.

PCR involved 60 Vbeta and 13 Jbeta primers. The repertoire was sequenced with immunoSEQ multiplex PCR; TCRdb's copy has only in-frame clones and lacks some. The table has approximately 120,000 clones, roughly 75% seen once. This clone is a singleton in its sample. Its antigen remains unidentified. Trimming stripped 0 bases from V and 8 bases from J, with 9 bases between. The germline CDR1 and CDR2 sequences are SGHDT and YYEEEE. The CDR3 covers 13 residues. The chain has TRBV5-6 and TRBJ2-1; perhaps TRBD2 as D (7 bases). The sample consisted of PBMCs. The receptor was isolated from a woman aged 50 to 60 in good health and CMV-seronegative. CDR3 nucleotides: TGTGCCAGCAGCTTGGGGGGGGGCGATGAGCAGTTCTTC. Protein product: CASSLGGGDEQFF.